This TCR beta chain was found in a study of T cell responses to AZD1222 COVID-19 vaccine. Study-wide points: Recipients of two AZD1222 doses showed rising Spike-specific TCR breadth and depth. Clonal diversity may have been underestimated in mostly white British donors.

Turning to this clone: Antigen unknown.

The germline CDR1 and CDR2 sequences are SGHRS and YFSETQ. The CDR3 has 12 amino acids. V was cut by 2 bases and J by 8 bases, with 10 bases left in between. Method: immunoSEQ multiplex PCR; TCRdb's copy keeps in-frame clones and lacks some. Here the sample spans around 120,000 clones, around 95% being singletons. Here the sequenced sample was peripheral blood, taken on day 0 of AZD1222 vaccination. The receptor's source is an adult in good health. This rearrangement joins TRBV5-1 to TRBJ1-2; D possibly corresponds to TRBD1 (5 bases). The CDR3 protein is CASSFGGDGYTF. DNA for the CDR3: TGCGCCAGCAGCTTCGGTGGGGACGGCTACACCTTC.